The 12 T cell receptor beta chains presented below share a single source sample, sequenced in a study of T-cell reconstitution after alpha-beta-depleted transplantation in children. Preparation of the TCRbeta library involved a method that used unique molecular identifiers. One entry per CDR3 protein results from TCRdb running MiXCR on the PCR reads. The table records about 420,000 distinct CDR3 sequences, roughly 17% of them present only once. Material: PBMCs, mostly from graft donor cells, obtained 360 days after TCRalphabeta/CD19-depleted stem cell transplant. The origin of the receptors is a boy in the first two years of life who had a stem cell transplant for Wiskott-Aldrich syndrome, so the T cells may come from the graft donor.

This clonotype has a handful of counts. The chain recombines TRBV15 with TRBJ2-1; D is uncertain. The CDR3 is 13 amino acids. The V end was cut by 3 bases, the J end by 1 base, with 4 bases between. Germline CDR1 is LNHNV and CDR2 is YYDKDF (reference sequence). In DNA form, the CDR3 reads TGTGCCACCAGCAGGACTTCCTACAATGAGCAGTTCTTC. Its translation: CATSRTSYNEQFF. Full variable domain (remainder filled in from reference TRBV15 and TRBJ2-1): DAMVIQNPRYQVTQFGKPVTLSCSQTLNHNVMYWYQQKSSQAPKLLFHYYDKDFNNEADTPDNFQSRRPNTSFCFLDIRSPGLGDTAMYLCATSRTSYNEQFFGPGTRLTVL.

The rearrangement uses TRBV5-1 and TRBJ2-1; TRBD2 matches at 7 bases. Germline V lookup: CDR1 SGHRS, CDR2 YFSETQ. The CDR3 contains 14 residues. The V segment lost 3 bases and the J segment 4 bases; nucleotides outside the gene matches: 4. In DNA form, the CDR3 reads TGCGCCAGCAGCTCCACTAGCGAGTACAATGAGCAGTTCTTC. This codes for CASSSTSEYNEQFF.

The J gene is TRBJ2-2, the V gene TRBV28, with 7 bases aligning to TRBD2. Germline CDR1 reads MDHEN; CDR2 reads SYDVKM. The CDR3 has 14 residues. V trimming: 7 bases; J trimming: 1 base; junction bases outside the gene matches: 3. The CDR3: CASKGGGNTGELFF. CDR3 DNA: TGTGCCAGCAAGGGCGGGGGGAACACCGGGGAGCTGTTTTTT.

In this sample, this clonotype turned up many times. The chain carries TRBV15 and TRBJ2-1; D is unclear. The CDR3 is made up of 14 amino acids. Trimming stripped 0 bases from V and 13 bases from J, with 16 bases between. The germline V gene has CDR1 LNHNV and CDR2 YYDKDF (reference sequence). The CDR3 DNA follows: TGTGCCACCAGCAGAGATCTGGCTGCCGTGGTACAGTTCTTC. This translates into CATSRDLAAVVQFF.

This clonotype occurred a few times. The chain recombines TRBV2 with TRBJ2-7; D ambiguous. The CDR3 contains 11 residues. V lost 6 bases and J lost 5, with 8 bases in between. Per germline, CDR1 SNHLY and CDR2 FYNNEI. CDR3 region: CASSERNEQYF. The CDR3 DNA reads TGTGCCAGCAGCGAACGGAACGAGCAGTACTTC.

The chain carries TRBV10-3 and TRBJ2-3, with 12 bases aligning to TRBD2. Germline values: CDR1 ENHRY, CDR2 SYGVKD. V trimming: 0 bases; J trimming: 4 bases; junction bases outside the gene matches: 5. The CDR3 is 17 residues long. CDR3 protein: CAISESSTSGRSDTQYF. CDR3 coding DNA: TGTGCCATCAGTGAGTCCTCGACTAGCGGGAGATCAGATACGCAGTATTTT.

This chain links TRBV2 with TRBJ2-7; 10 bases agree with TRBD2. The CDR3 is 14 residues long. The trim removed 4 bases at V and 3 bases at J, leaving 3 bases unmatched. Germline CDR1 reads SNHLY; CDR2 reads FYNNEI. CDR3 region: CASSGPSGSYEQYF. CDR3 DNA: TGTGCCAGCAGTGGGCCTAGCGGGAGCTACGAGCAGTACTTC.

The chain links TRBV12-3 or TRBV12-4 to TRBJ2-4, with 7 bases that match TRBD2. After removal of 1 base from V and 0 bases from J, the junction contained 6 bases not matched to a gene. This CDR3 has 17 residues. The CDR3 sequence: CASSLGAGTIAKNIQYF. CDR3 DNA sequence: TGTGCCAGCAGTTTAGGAGCGGGAACGATAGCCAAAAACATTCAGTACTTC.

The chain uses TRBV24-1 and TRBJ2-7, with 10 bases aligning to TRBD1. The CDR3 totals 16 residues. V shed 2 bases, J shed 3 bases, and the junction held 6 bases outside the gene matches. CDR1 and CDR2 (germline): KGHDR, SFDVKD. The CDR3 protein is CATSDYTGTGVYEQYF. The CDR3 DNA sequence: TGTGCCACCAGTGATTATACCGGGACAGGGGTCTACGAGCAGTACTTC.

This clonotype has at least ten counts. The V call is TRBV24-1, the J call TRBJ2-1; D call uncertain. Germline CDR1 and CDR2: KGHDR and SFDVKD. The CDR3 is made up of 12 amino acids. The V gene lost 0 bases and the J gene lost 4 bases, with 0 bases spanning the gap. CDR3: CATSDLYNEQFF. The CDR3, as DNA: TGTGCCACCAGTGATTTGTACAATGAGCAGTTCTTC.

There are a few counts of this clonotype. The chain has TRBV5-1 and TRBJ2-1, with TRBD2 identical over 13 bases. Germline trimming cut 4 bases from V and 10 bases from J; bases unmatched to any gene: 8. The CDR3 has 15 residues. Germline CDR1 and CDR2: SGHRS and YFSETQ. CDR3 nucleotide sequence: TGCGCCAGCAGCACCGGGACTAGCGGGGCCTTGGAGCAGTTCTTC. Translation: CASSTGTSGALEQFF.

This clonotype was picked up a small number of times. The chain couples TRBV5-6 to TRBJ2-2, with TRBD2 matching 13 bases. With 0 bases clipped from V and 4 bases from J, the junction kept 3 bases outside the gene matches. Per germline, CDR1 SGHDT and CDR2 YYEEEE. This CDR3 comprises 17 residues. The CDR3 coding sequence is TGTGCCAGCAGCTTGGTGACTAGCGGGAGGAGCACCGGGGAGCTGTTTTTT. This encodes CASSLVTSGRSTGELFF. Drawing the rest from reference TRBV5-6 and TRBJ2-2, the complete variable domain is DAGVTQSPTHLIKTRGQQVTLRCSPKSGHDTVSWYQQALGQGPQFIFQYYEEEERQRGNFPDRFSGHQFPNYSSELNVNALLLGDSALYLCASSLVTSGRSTGELFFGEGSRLTVL.